These 3 T cell receptor beta chains came from one sample sequenced in a study of blood T cells in healthy people across ages (dated by TCRdb to the mid-2010s). The library was generated by 5' RACE. TCRdb lists the instrument as Illumina HiSeq 2500. A second PCR of roughly 7 to 11 cycles was performed with a sample-barcoded 5' primer and a J-beta primer mix. The public reads were quality trimmed at Q25 with fastp and then assembled into clones with MiXCR by TCRdb, keeping productive beta chains. Each entry merges the rows of one CDR3 protein and shows their most common DNA and genes. The sample profile shows about 730,000 distinct CDR3 sequences; roughly 41% of them were found once. The top ten clonotypes cover approximately 22% of the sample. Source material: blood. The receptors stem from a woman between 55 and 75 years old in good health.

The sample holds a few counts of this clonotype. The V call is TRBV29-1, the J call TRBJ1-4, with 7 bases matching TRBD1. The V gene end was trimmed by 7 bases and the J gene end by 9 bases; junction bases not matched to a gene: 11. The length of the CDR3 is 13 residues. CDR1 and CDR2 from the germline V gene are SQVTM and ANQGSEA. The CDR3 coding sequence is TGCAGCGCTGCAAGGGGGCTCGGGAAAAAACTGTTTTTT. It encodes CSAARGLGKKLFF.

Comments on this clonotype: This could be a read error, since a much larger clone is one nucleotide away. The chain couples TRBV11-1 to TRBJ2-6, with D possibly TRBD2 on 6 matching bases. The CDR3 extends over 16 amino acids. CDR1 is SGHAT and CDR2 is FQDESV in the germline V gene (reference sequence). CDR3 sequence (DNA): TGTGCCAGCACCGGGAGCTCCAGTCCTGGGGCCAACGTCCCGACTTTC. This codes for CASTGSSSPGANVPTF.

The table lists this clonotype with a few counts. The rearrangement links TRBV5-1 to TRBJ1-1; D perhaps matches TRBD1 (6 bases). There are 14 residues in the CDR3. Trimming stripped 2 bases from V and 5 bases from J, with 13 bases between. Germline lookup yields CDR1 SGHRS and CDR2 YFSETQ. The CDR3 DNA sequence: TGCGCCAGCAGCTTCGATCAGGGGCGGACTGAAGCTTTCTTT. Translation: CASSFDQGRTEAFF.